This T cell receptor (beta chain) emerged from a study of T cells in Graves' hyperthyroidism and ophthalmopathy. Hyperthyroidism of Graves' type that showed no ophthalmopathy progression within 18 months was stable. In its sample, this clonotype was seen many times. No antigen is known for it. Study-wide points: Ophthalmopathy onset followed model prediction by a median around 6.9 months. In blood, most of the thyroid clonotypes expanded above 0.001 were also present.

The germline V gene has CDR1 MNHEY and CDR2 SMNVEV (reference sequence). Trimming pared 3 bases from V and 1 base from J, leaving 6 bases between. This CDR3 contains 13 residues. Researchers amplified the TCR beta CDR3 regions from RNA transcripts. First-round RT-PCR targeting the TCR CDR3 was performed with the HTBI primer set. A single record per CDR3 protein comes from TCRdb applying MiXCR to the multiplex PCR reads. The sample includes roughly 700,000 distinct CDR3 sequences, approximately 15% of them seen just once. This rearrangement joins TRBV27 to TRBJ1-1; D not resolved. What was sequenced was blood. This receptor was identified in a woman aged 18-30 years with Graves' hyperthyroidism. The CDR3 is CASSFSANTEAFF. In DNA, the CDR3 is TGTGCCAGCAGTTTCTCCGCGAACACTGAAGCTTTCTTT.